Listed here are 30 T cell receptor beta chains from one sample, sequenced in a study of cytomegalovirus exposure and HLA in healthy donors. The primer mix had 60 Vbeta and 13 Jbeta primers. Profiled with immunoSEQ multiplex PCR; TCRdb holds only in-frame clones, not every one. Of around 86,000 clones in the sample, 77% were seen once. The sequenced material came from PBMCs. The source of these receptors is a man aged 50-60 years in good health and CMV-seropositive.

Remarks on this clone: An end of the junction differs from the germline gene, which may be a read error. V gene TRBV7-2 combines with J gene TRBJ2-4, with a weak D call TRBD2 (5 bases). This CDR3 is 17 amino acids long. CDR1 and CDR2 from the germline V gene are SGHTA and FQGNSA. The chain's CDR3 is CASSTAVQAPGKNSQYF. In DNA, the CDR3 is TGTGCCAGCAGCACAGCGGTCCAGGCCCCCGGCAAAAACAGTCAGTACTTC.

CDR3 DNA sequence: TGTGCCAGCATTTACAGTATTAACACTGAAGCTTTCTTT. As protein: CASIYSINTEAFF. This sequence joins TRBV2 and TRBJ1-1; D call uncertain. V lost 7 bases and J lost 2, with 11 bases in between. This CDR3 spans 13 amino acids. Germline V lookup: CDR1 SNHLY, CDR2 FYNNEI.

The chain is built from TRBV6-5 and TRBJ2-5; D ambiguous. Germline V CDR1 and CDR2: MNHEY, SVGAGI. V lost 5 bases and J lost 1, with 2 bases in between. CDR3 size: 11 residues. Here the CDR3 reads CASSRQETQYF. In DNA form, the CDR3 reads TGTGCCAGCAGTCGCCAAGAGACCCAGTACTTC.

This clone was counted only a few times. This chain joins TRBV25-1 and TRBJ2-2; possibly TRBD1 for D (6 bases). V was trimmed by 3 bases and J by 0 bases, leaving 14 bases between them. Germline V gene data show CDR1 as MGHDK and CDR2 as SYGVNS. The CDR3 is made up of 17 amino acids. The CDR3 DNA reads as TGTGCCAGCAGTGACCCCCCCGGACAGACGAACACCGGGGAGCTGTTTTTT. It translates to CASSDPPGQTNTGELFF.

This clone was picked up one time. This chain links TRBV7-9 with TRBJ2-7, with D perhaps TRBD2 (6 bases). Germline CDR1 reads SEHNR; CDR2 reads FQNEAQ (reference sequence). Trimming stripped 1 base from V and 1 base from J, with 17 bases between. The CDR3 spans 17 residues. CDR3: CASSLGSEGRGSYEQYF. The CDR3 nucleotides read TGTGCCAGCAGCTTAGGGTCGGAGGGCCGGGGATCCTACGAGCAGTACTTC.

V gene TRBV25-1 combines with J gene TRBJ2-7; TRBD2 aligns across 9 bases. Trimming cost V 3 bases and J 5 bases; bases outside gene matches: 2. CDR1 and CDR2 (germline): MGHDK, SYGVNS. The CDR3 consists of 13 residues. DNA of the CDR3: TGTGCCAGCAGTGAGCGGGAGGGCCACGAGCAGTACTTC. Protein sequence: CASSEREGHEQYF.

Remarks on this clone: The same CDR3 can be traced to other DNA sequences in this sample. The CDR3 region is CASSLGGQGGEKLFF. In DNA form, the CDR3 reads TGTGCCAGCAGCTTGGGGGGACAGGGAGGTGAAAAACTGTTTTTT. The V and J genes are TRBV5-4 and TRBJ1-4; TRBD1 agrees at 9 bases. With 0 bases clipped from V and 7 bases from J, the junction kept 4 bases outside the gene matches. This CDR3 is built from 15 residues. Germline assignment: CDR1 SGHNT and CDR2 YYREEE (reference sequence).

The chain recombines TRBV11-2 with TRBJ1-4; a possible D gene is TRBD1 (5 bases). Germline V gene sequence: CDR1 SGHAT, CDR2 FQNNGV. V lost 5 bases and J lost 8, with 18 bases in between. CDR3 length: 15 amino acids. CDR3 residues: CASSPGAGSGEKLFF. The DNA for the CDR3 is TGTGCCAGCAGCCCCGGCGCAGGGTCGGGCGAAAAACTGTTTTTT.

The chain uses TRBV7-2 and TRBJ2-7, with TRBD2 identical over 10 bases. With 1 base clipped from V and 7 bases from J, the junction kept 13 bases outside the gene matches. The CDR3 totals 17 residues. Germline CDR1 SGHTA, CDR2 FQGNSA. The CDR3 DNA reads as TGTGCCAGCAGCTTAGGGCCATTGCTAGCGGGAGCGGGAGAGCAGTACTTC. Translated: CASSLGPLLAGAGEQYF.

In this sample, this clone turned up a few times. The V gene is TRBV18, the J gene TRBJ2-3; maybe TRBD2 (6 bases). CDR3 length equals 16 residues. The V end was cut by 3 bases, the J end by 4 bases, with 17 bases between. CDR1 and CDR2 (germline): KGHSH, LQKENI. The CDR3 protein is CASSPRDSRFADTQYF. DNA for the CDR3: TGTGCCAGCTCACCTCGGGACTCCAGGTTTGCAGATACGCAGTATTTT.

This rearrangement joins TRBV11-2 to TRBJ2-7; D not certain. The V gene lost 0 bases and the J gene lost 3 bases, with 6 bases spanning the gap. CDR3 length equals 13 residues. CDR1 and CDR2 (germline): SGHAT, FQNNGV. The CDR3 spells CASSLEPSYEQYF. The CDR3 region has the DNA TGTGCCAGCAGCTTAGAGCCGAGCTACGAGCAGTACTTC.

This chain links TRBV2 with TRBJ2-5, with TRBD1 matching over 8 bases. J was trimmed by 6 bases and V by 9 bases; bases with no gene match: 12. CDR1 is SNHLY and CDR2 is FYNNEI in the germline V gene. This CDR3 spans 14 amino acids. CDR3 DNA: TGTGCCAGTCCGAGAGGGGCAGGGGGCCAGACCCAGTACTTC. Translation: CASPRGAGGQTQYF.

This clone was recorded only once. V usage is TRBV4-2 and J usage is TRBJ2-5; 9 bases agree with TRBD2. Germline CDR1 reads LGHNA; CDR2 reads YNFKEQ. Trimming removed 1 base from V and 5 bases from J; junction bases left unmatched: 5. The CDR3 sequence is 15 residues long. As DNA, the CDR3 is TGTGCCAGCAGCCAAGCTAGCGGGATTGGGGAGACCCAGTACTTC. Protein product: CASSQASGIGETQYF.

This rearrangement joins TRBV7-9 to TRBJ2-6, with D perhaps TRBD1 (6 bases). V was clipped by 3 bases and J by 0 bases, with 6 bases between them. The CDR3 extends over 15 amino acids. Germline loops: CDR1 SEHNR, CDR2 FQNEAQ (reference sequence). The CDR3 region has the DNA TGTGCCAGCAGCTTGGGGGCCTCTGGGGCCAACGTCCTGACTTTC. It encodes CASSLGASGANVLTF.

This clone appeared a few times. The chain recombines TRBV12-5 with TRBJ2-7, with 7 bases matching TRBD2. Germline trimming cut 5 bases from V and 5 bases from J; bases unmatched to any gene: 6. The CDR3 runs 13 residues. The germline V gene encodes CDR1 LGHNT and CDR2 FRNRAP. DNA of the CDR3: TGTGCTAGTGGTCCCCCTGGGGGGGACGAGCAGTACTTC. This translates into CASGPPGGDEQYF.

The V call is TRBV29-1, the J call TRBJ2-7; TRBD2 matches 11 bases. The CDR3 has 15 residues. The germline V gene encodes CDR1 SQVTM and CDR2 ANQGSEA. V dropped 1 base and J dropped 1; count of bases not matched to a gene: 3. Here the CDR3 DNA reads TGCAGCGTTGAAGGAACTAGCGGGAGTTCCTACGAGCAGTACTTC. This encodes CSVEGTSGSSYEQYF.

The rearrangement uses TRBV5-4 and TRBJ2-6; the D gene is possibly TRBD1 (6 bases). Germline CDR1 is SGHNT and CDR2 is YYREEE (reference sequence). The CDR3 contains 15 residues. Trimming took 0 bases from V and 4 from J, leaving 8 bases between them. The CDR3 region is CASSLAGAGANVLTF. CDR3 DNA: TGTGCCAGCAGCTTGGCAGGGGCCGGGGCCAACGTCCTGACTTTC.

As to this clone: At one end the junction does not follow the germline gene, possibly because of a read error. V usage is TRBV4-3 and J usage is TRBJ2-6; 8 nucleotides match TRBD2. From germline, CDR1 is LGHNA and CDR2 YSLEER. This CDR3 contains 18 residues. DNA for the CDR3: TGCGCCAGCAGCCAAGATCGGGAGGGCCCAGATGGGGCCAACGGCCTGACTTTC. Translated, it gives CASSQDREGPDGANGLTF.

The rearrangement uses TRBV6-5 and TRBJ1-2, with 9 bases fitting TRBD1. The germline V gene encodes CDR1 MNHEY and CDR2 SVGAGI. This CDR3 contains 13 residues. Unmatched junction bases numbered 5, after V lost 6 bases and J lost 6 bases. CDR3 coding DNA: TGTGCCAGCAGGACAGGGGGGTCGAATGGCTACACCTTC. This gives the protein CASRTGGSNGYTF.

The V and J genes are TRBV4-1 and TRBJ2-1; D is unclear. Germline lookup yields CDR1 MGHRA and CDR2 YSYEKL. The CDR3 consists of 13 residues. V shed 1 base and J shed 1 base, with 2 bases lying between them. CDR3 protein: CASSQASYNEQFF. The DNA of the CDR3 is TGCGCCAGCAGCCAAGCTTCCTACAATGAGCAGTTCTTC.

The chain has TRBV7-9 and TRBJ2-7; D call uncertain. The CDR3 length is 14 residues. The germline gives CDR1 SEHNR, CDR2 FQNEAQ (reference sequence). V was shortened by 5 bases and J by 2 bases, with 13 bases between the two germline ends. In nucleotides, the CDR3 is TGTGCCAGCAGCCGAGCCGAGGCTACCTACGAGCAGTACTTC. Residues: CASSRAEATYEQYF.

A few counts support this clone. This chain uses TRBV7-9 with TRBJ1-1, with 10 bases fitting TRBD1. Germline-derived CDR1 and CDR2 are SEHNR and FQNEAQ (reference sequence). This CDR3 is 14 amino acids long. V lost 5 bases to trimming and J lost 7 bases; unmatched junction nucleotides: 7. The CDR3 is CASSVGTGVNEAFF. The CDR3 coding sequence is TGTGCCAGCAGCGTGGGGACAGGGGTTAATGAAGCTTTCTTT.

This clone was picked up a small number of times. V gene TRBV6-6 combines with J gene TRBJ2-1; the match to TRBD2 covers 7 bases. V was clipped by 7 bases and J by 10 bases; unmatched bases: 16. Per germline, CDR1 MNHNY and CDR2 SVGAGI (reference sequence). CDR3 length: 15 amino acids. In nucleotides, the CDR3 is TGTGCCAGCACTCCGATAGGCGGGAGTAGGATGGAGCAGTTCTTC. This encodes CASTPIGGSRMEQFF.

Points on this clone: The junction departs from the called germline gene at one end, perhaps through a read error. The J gene is TRBJ2-6, the V gene TRBV19, with D perhaps matching TRBD1 (5 bases). CDR1 is LNHDA and CDR2 is SQIVND in the germline V gene (reference sequence). The CDR3 is 15 amino acids. The CDR3 DNA follows: TGTGCCAGTAGTACCAGTATCTCTGGGGCCAACGGCCTGACTTTC. It codes for CASSTSISGANGLTF.

This clone was recorded a few times. V and J are TRBV7-9 and TRBJ1-5; unclear D gene. The germline V gene has CDR1 SEHNR and CDR2 FQNEAQ (reference sequence). Trimming took off 3 bases at V and 8 bases at J, with 8 bases between the two ends. The CDR3 totals 12 residues. CDR3 region: CASSFPSEPQHF. The CDR3 nucleotides are TGTGCCAGCAGCTTTCCTTCGGAGCCCCAGCATTTT.

The chain couples TRBV15 to TRBJ1-1; TRBD1 might be the D (6 bases). The germline V gene has CDR1 LNHNV and CDR2 YYDKDF (reference sequence). V was clipped by 3 bases and J by 0 bases, with 8 bases between them. This CDR3 comprises 14 residues. The CDR3 sequence: CATSRQGLNTEAFF. The DNA of the CDR3 is TGTGCCACCAGCAGGCAGGGGCTGAACACTGAAGCTTTCTTT.

This chain joins TRBV11-2 and TRBJ2-3; D not certain. CDR3 size: 15 residues. The V gene's germline CDR1 is SGHAT and CDR2 FQNNGV. V dropped 1 base and J dropped 2 bases, with 10 bases sitting between them. CDR3 residues: CASSLGASPTDTQYF. CDR3 nucleotides: TGTGCCAGCAGCTTAGGGGCAAGCCCCACAGATACGCAGTATTTT.

The chain combines TRBV19 with TRBJ2-2; 10 bases align to TRBD1. Per germline, CDR1 LNHDA and CDR2 SQIVND (reference sequence). This CDR3 is 16 amino acids long. J lost 1 base, V lost 9 bases, and 8 bases had no gene match. The CDR3 DNA is TGTGCCAGCAACAGAGGGACAGGGGTGAACACCGGGGAGCTGTTTTTT. Its protein is CASNRGTGVNTGELFF.

The chain couples TRBV7-6 to TRBJ1-1, with a weak D call TRBD1 (5 bases). Trimming stripped 5 bases from V and 5 bases from J, with 6 bases between. CDR3 length equals 11 residues. CDR1 is SGHVS, CDR2 FNYEAQ, per germline. Here the CDR3 reads CASSRGTEAFF. CDR3 coding DNA: TGTGCCAGCAGCAGGGGAACTGAAGCTTTCTTT.

This rearrangement joins TRBV6-6 to TRBJ1-5; 11 positions match TRBD1. Germline CDR1 and CDR2: MNHNY and SVGAGI (reference sequence). With 0 bases clipped from V and 3 bases from J, the junction kept 1 base outside the gene matches. The CDR3 covers 16 residues. CDR3 bases: TGTGCCAGCAGTTACTCGGACAGGGGGCCCAATCAGCCCCAGCATTTT. Protein sequence: CASSYSDRGPNQPQHF.